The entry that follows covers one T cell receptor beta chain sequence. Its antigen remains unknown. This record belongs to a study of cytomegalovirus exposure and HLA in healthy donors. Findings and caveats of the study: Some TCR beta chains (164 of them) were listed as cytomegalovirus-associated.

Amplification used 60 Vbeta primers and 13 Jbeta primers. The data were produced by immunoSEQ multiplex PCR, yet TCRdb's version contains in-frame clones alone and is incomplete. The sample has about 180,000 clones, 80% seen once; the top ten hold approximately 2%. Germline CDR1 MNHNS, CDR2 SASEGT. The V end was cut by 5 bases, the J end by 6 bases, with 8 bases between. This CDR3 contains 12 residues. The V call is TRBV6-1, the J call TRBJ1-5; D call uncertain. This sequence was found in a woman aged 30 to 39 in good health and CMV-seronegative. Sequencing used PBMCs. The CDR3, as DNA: TGTGCCAGCAGTCGTTCGGGTCAGCCCCAGCATTTT. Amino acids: CASSRSGQPQHF.